Given below is one T cell receptor (beta chain) in context. Antigen unknown. The source of the sample is a study of T cell responses to AZD1222 COVID-19 vaccine. Produced via immunoSEQ multiplex PCR; TCRdb's table is partial and in-frame only. The data hold about 130,000 clones, with around 85% observed a single time. Trimming shortened V by 7 bases and J by 1 base, and 13 bases separated the two germline ends. The germline CDR1 and CDR2 sequences are MDHEN and SYDVKM. The CDR3 extends over 14 amino acids. Whole-study results and caveats: It should be noted that donors were predominantly white British and more often female, and clonal diversity was possibly underestimated.

The receptor's source is an adult who received the AZD1222 COVID-19 vaccine. This sequence joins TRBV28 and TRBJ1-2; no definite D call. The starting material was peripheral blood, obtained 28 days after the second AZD1222 dose. The CDR3 is CASTYGQDNYGYTF. CDR3 in DNA: TGTGCCAGCACCTATGGCCAGGATAACTATGGCTACACCTTC.